The source of this T cell receptor (beta chain) is a study of cytomegalovirus exposure and HLA in healthy donors. Overall study: Early released data had 80 million or so unique TCRs, all coming from HLA-typed donors.

CDR3 size: 16 residues. The V gene end was trimmed by 9 bases and the J gene end by 0 bases; junction bases not matched to a gene: 9. The germline CDR1 and CDR2 sequences are LNHDA and SQIVND (reference sequence). Whole-study results and caveats: Across HLA loci, a later analysis found differing TCR association rates, with DRB1 most and HLA-C fewest.

As regards this clone: What it binds is unknown.

Amplification used 60 Vbeta primers and 13 Jbeta primers. Assay: immunoSEQ multiplex PCR; the TCRdb copy retains only in-frame clones and omits some. The sample carries about 130,000 clones, approximately 86% recorded once. This chain joins TRBV19 and TRBJ1-5; 9 positions agree with TRBD1. The sequencing input was PBMCs. The TCR was taken from a boy aged 5 to 17 in good health and CMV-seronegative. The CDR3 DNA reads as TGTGCCAGCTGGGACAGGGTCCCTTCTAGCAATCAGCCCCAGCATTTT. This sequence encodes CASWDRVPSSNQPQHF.